The clone carrying this T cell receptor (beta chain) was counted many times. TCRdb reanalysed the 5' RACE reads using MiXCR and keeps one entry per CDR3 protein. There are about 470,000 distinct CDR3 sequences in the sample; 20% to 30% occur only once, and 2.9% lies in the top ten. The source of the sample is a study of identical twins. Deletions cut 4 bases from V and 4 bases from J, with 8 bases between. Per germline, CDR1 SGHTA and CDR2 FQGNSA. The CDR3 is made up of 12 amino acids. The same specimen was also included in a second study, on T cells expressing NK-cell markers. That study reports: CD3+CD56+NKG2C+, CD3+CD56+NKG2C- and CD3+CD56-NKG2C+ T cells, once sorted, supplied the TCR beta repertoires.

Sequences were obtained from CD4+ T cells sorted from blood. This TCR was recovered from a woman aged 18-29 years in good health. The genes are TRBV7-2 and TRBJ2-7; D gene ambiguous. CDR3 sequence reads: CASSSNRYEQYF. In DNA, the CDR3 is TGTGCCAGCAGCTCCAACCGATACGAGCAGTACTTC.